The entry that follows covers one T cell receptor beta chain sequence. Its antigen is undetermined. The data were taken from a study of cytomegalovirus exposure and HLA in healthy donors. Study results and limitations: The study listed approximately 160 cytomegalovirus-associated TCR beta chains. Confirmation in vitro established that a few CMV-associated chains were specific for CMV antigens. Later on, an analysis found that several of the most significant clusters appeared to be linked to common viral pathogens, which included parvovirus B19.

It was with 60 Vbeta and 13 Jbeta primers that the PCR ran. TCRdb's copy holds only in-frame clones and misses some; the assay was immunoSEQ multiplex PCR. The profile covers 170,000 or so clones, with around 75% appearing a single time and over 2.5% taken by the ten largest. The sample consisted of PBMCs. The source is a male donor in good health and CMV-seronegative.

The CDR3: CAWSGNFNQPQHF. DNA for the CDR3: TGTGCCTGGAGTGGCAACTTCAATCAGCCCCAGCATTTT. The V call is TRBV30, the J call TRBJ1-5; the D is unclear. Germline V gives CDR1 GTSNPN, CDR2 SVGIG (reference sequence). This CDR3 has 13 amino acids. V lost 1 base to trimming and J lost 3 bases, with 7 bases between them.